The 2 T cell receptor beta chains presented below share a single source sample, sequenced in a study of T cell responses to AZD1222 COVID-19 vaccine. Assay: immunoSEQ multiplex PCR; the TCRdb copy retains only in-frame clones and omits some. Counted here are about 140,000 clones, approximately 80% occurring once; the ten biggest clones make up roughly 4.3%. This sample comprised peripheral blood, obtained on day 0 of AZD1222 vaccination. Receptors were obtained from an adult in good health.

The rearrangement joins TRBV5-4 to TRBJ2-7; D possibly uses TRBD1 or TRBD2 (5 bases each). The germline V gene encodes CDR1 SGHNT and CDR2 YYREEE (reference sequence). The CDR3 is made up of 15 amino acids. Deletions cut 4 bases from V and 2 bases from J, with 16 bases between. CDR3 region: CASSAIGDGTYEQYF. The CDR3 region has the DNA TGTGCCAGCAGCGCTATAGGGGACGGGACCTACGAGCAGTACTTC. The complete variable domain, with remaining parts taken from reference TRBV5-4 and TRBJ2-7, reads ETGVTQSPTHLIKTRGQQVTLRCSSQSGHNTVSWYQQALGQGPQFIFQYYREEENGRGNFPPRFSGLQFPNYSSELNVNALELDDSALYLCASSAIGDGTYEQYFGPGTRLTVT.

V is TRBV28 and J is TRBJ1-5; D is perhaps TRBD1 (5 bases). Trimming shortened V by 3 bases and J by 0 bases, and 9 bases separated the two germline ends. CDR3 size: 15 residues. Germline CDR1 reads MDHEN; CDR2 reads SYDVKM. The CDR3 region has the DNA TGTGCCAGCAGTTTGCCTCAGGGTAGCAATCAGCCCCAGCATTTT. Amino acid sequence: CASSLPQGSNQPQHF.